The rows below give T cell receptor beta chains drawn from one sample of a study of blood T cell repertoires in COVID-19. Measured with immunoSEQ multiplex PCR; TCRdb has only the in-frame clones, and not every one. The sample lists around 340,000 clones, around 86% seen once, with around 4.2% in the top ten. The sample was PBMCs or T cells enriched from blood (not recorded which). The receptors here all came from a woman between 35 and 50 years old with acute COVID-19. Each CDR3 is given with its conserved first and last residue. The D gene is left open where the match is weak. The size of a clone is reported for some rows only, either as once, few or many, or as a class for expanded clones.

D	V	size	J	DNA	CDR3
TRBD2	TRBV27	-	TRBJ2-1	TGTGCCAGCAGTCCCCGGACTAGCGGGAGCTATGAGCAGTTCTTC	CASSPRTSGSYEQFF
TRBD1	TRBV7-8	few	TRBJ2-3	TGTGCCAGCAGCACCTGGACAGGGGAGATAACAGATACGCAGTATTTT	CASSTWTGEITDTQYF
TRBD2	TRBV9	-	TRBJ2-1	TGTGCCAGCAGCGCCCTACCAGAGCGGGGAACGGGTGAGCAGTTCTTC	CASSALPERGTGEQFF
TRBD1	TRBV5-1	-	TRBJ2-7	TGCGCCAGCAGCATAGGACAGGGTAGCTACGAGCAGTACTTC	CASSIGQGSYEQYF
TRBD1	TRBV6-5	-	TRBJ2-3	TGTGCCAGCGGACAGGGCTTCCACACAGATACGCAGTATTTT	CASGQGFHTDTQYF
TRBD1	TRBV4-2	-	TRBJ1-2	TGTGCCAGCAGCCAAACAGGGGGGGAGGGCTACACCTTC	CASSQTGGEGYTF
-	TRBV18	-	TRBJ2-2	TGTGCCAGCTCACCCTTAGTAAACCGGGACACCGGGGAGCTGTTTTTT	CASSPLVNRDTGELFF
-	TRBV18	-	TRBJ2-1	TGTGCCAGCTCACAATCCGGTCATGAGCAGTTCTTC	CASSQSGHEQFF
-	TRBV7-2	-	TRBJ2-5	TGTGCCAGCAGCGTACAGGGACAAGAGACCCAGTACTTC	CASSVQGQETQYF
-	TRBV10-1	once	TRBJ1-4	TGCGCCAGCGGAAGCTGGAGTATTAATGAAAAACTGTTTTTT	CASGSWSINEKLFF